The 19 T cell receptor beta chains below come from one sample, sequenced in a study of T cells expressing NK-cell markers. TCRdb re-called the 5' RACE reads and catalogs CDR3 proteins one per entry, DNA excluded. This sample's table reports 550,000 to 600,000 distinct CDR3 sequences. The material sequenced was blood T cells: a sorted CD56 or NKG2C T cell subset, CD4+ or CD8+ T cells, or bulk PBMC T cells (not recorded which). The receptors shown here come from a young man in good health.

The chain is built from TRBV12-3 or TRBV12-4 and TRBJ2-1; TCRdb proposes TRBD2, but this gene call is untestable without DNA. This CDR3 region has 14 residues. The CDR3 here is CASSLGREVNEQFF.

The chain employs TRBV10-3 and TRBJ2-3; TCRdb designates TRBD1, a call that cannot be tested without DNA. Germline V gene data show CDR1 as ENHRY and CDR2 as SYGVKD. The CDR3 runs to 16 residues. The chain's CDR3 is CAISESQGDPTDTQYF.

The genes are TRBV5-1 and TRBJ1-5; TCRdb proposes TRBD1, but this gene call is untestable without DNA. CDR3 length equals 16 residues. The germline V gene encodes CDR1 SGHRS and CDR2 YFSETQ. The CDR3: CASSTGTGDNNQPQHF.

This chain joins TRBV20-1 and TRBJ2-1; TCRdb lists TRBD1, though no DNA is available to test this call. The germline CDR1 and CDR2 sequences are DFQATT and SNEGSKA (reference sequence). The CDR3 totals 16 residues. The CDR3 is CSARNTGTGRGNEQFF.

This chain joins TRBV12-3 or TRBV12-4 and TRBJ2-3. The CDR3 consists of 16 residues. CDR3 region: CASSLEENSSTDTQYF.

The rearrangement uses TRBV25-1 and TRBJ2-5; the TRBD2 assignment by TCRdb is unverifiable without DNA. Germline CDR1 is MGHDK and CDR2 is SYGVNS. The CDR3 loop spans 14 amino acids. The CDR3 spells CASSPEGLKETQYF.

The chain carries TRBV29-1 and TRBJ2-6. Germline V gene sequence: CDR1 SQVTM, CDR2 ANQGSEA. The CDR3 sequence is 15 residues long. The CDR3 spells CSVGNRSSGANVLTF.

The chain joins TRBV12-3 or TRBV12-4 to TRBJ2-4; TCRdb selects TRBD1, and the lack of DNA leaves this call unchecked. The length of the CDR3 is 13 residues. This chain's CDR3 is CASSLKTGNIQYF.

The chain has TRBV6-2 or TRBV6-3 and TRBJ1-1. This CDR3 is built from 17 residues. In germline, CDR1 is MNHEY, CDR2 SVGEGT. CDR3 amino acids: CASSYSIGDGPNTEAFF.

The chain combines TRBV7-9 with TRBJ2-2. Germline CDR1 reads SEHNR; CDR2 reads FQNEAQ (reference sequence). The CDR3 length is 14 residues. The CDR3 reads CASSPRQNTGELFF.

The rearrangement links TRBV5-1 to TRBJ1-2. The germline gives CDR1 SGHRS, CDR2 YFSETQ. The CDR3 runs 12 residues. CDR3 sequence reads: CASSLERAGYTF.

The CDR3 region is CASSLSGIGSNIQYF. The chain links TRBV5-4 to TRBJ2-4. Germline lookup yields CDR1 SGHNT and CDR2 YYREEE (reference sequence). This CDR3 is 15 amino acids long.

The chain joins TRBV5-1 to TRBJ1-6. Germline V CDR1 and CDR2: SGHRS, YFSETQ. The CDR3 sequence is 16 residues long. The CDR3: CASSLDGSQINSPLHF. Supplemented by reference TRBV5-1 and TRBJ1-6, the full variable domain reads KAGVTQTPRYLIKTRGQQVTLSCSPISGHRSVSWYQQTPGQGLQFLFEYFSETQRNKGNFPGRFSGRQFSNSRSEMNVSTLELGDSALYLCASSLDGSQINSPLHFGNGTRLTVT.

This chain links TRBV27 with TRBJ2-7. The CDR3 is 14 amino acids. The germline gives CDR1 MNHEY, CDR2 SMNVEV (reference sequence). The chain's CDR3 is CASTVRGRYHEQYF.

This rearrangement joins TRBV7-9 to TRBJ1-2. Germline values: CDR1 SEHNR, CDR2 FQNEAQ (reference sequence). The CDR3 loop spans 11 amino acids. The CDR3 sequence is CASSGVYGYTF.

This chain connects TRBV5-5 to TRBJ2-5; the TCRdb D gene call, TRBD2, has no DNA to confirm it. Germline-derived CDR1 and CDR2 are SGHKS and YYEKEE (reference sequence). The CDR3 loop spans 18 amino acids. The CDR3 spells CASSLGTSGVKGQETQYF.

This chain joins TRBV5-1 and TRBJ1-6; TCRdb outputs TRBD1, but without DNA this stays unchecked. Looked up from germline, CDR1 is SGHRS and CDR2 is YFSETQ. The CDR3 covers 16 residues. The CDR3 is CASSTEIQGKHSPLHF.

The J gene is TRBJ2-2, the V gene TRBV3-1; the TCRdb D gene call, TRBD1, has no DNA to confirm it. The CDR3 contains 19 residues. Germline V gene data show CDR1 as LGHDT and CDR2 as YNNKEL (reference sequence). The chain's CDR3 is CASSQERGGDKPNTGELFF.

The chain links TRBV2 to TRBJ2-5. Germline CDR1 and CDR2: SNHLY and FYNNEI. The CDR3 is 11 residues long. CDR3 in amino acids: CASSESGSPDF.